These 9 T cell receptor beta chains were all obtained from the same sample, sequenced in a study of OX40 agonist ivuxolimab in advanced cancers. Some clones are missing from TCRdb's copy, which holds only in-frame ones; the method was immunoSEQ multiplex PCR. This repertoire shows 50,000 to 65,000 clones, approximately 85% found once; its top ten account for over 0.95%. Sequenced material: CD4+ or CD8+ T cells sorted from blood, taken in a trial of the OX40 agonist ivuxolimab. Source of these receptors: an adult with an advanced solid tumor such as melanoma, head and neck, liver or kidney cancer.

The J gene is TRBJ1-1, the V gene TRBV2; tentatively, D is TRBD1 (6 bases). The CDR3 has 13 amino acids. Germline CDR1 reads SNHLY; CDR2 reads FYNNEI. V was pared by 6 bases and J by 5 bases, with 13 bases between. Written as DNA, the CDR3 is TGTGCCAGCAGGGCCTACAGGGATACTGAAGCTTTCTTT. Translation: CASRAYRDTEAFF.

This chain uses TRBV7-8 with TRBJ1-4; unclear D gene. Germline lookup yields CDR1 SGHVS and CDR2 FQNEAQ. The V gene lost 5 bases and the J gene lost 5 bases, with 12 bases spanning the gap. The CDR3 is made up of 14 amino acids. The CDR3 sequence is CASSNGGLNEKLFF. The CDR3 nucleotides are TGTGCCAGCAGCAATGGCGGCCTCAATGAAAAACTGTTTTTT.

The rearrangement joins TRBV30 to TRBJ2-5; 8 nucleotides align to TRBD1. Germline CDR1 reads GTSNPN; CDR2 reads SVGIG (reference sequence). CDR3 length equals 13 residues. V shed 3 bases, J shed 6 bases, and the junction held 6 bases outside the gene matches. The DNA for the CDR3 is TGTGCCTGGAGGGCGACAGGGGAAAAGACCCAGTACTTC. Protein: CAWRATGEKTQYF. Based on the CDR3 plus reference TRBV30 and TRBJ2-5, the full variable domain is SQTIHQWPATLVQPVGSPLSLECTVEGTSNPNLYWYRQAAGRGLQLLFYSVGIGQISSEVPQNLSASRPQDRQFILSSKKLLLSDSGFYLCAWRATGEKTQYFGPGTRLLVL.

This CDR3 reads CASSPPLGATEAFF. The CDR3 nucleotides read TGTGCCAGCTCACCACCTCTGGGGGCGACTGAAGCTTTCTTT. V usage is TRBV18 and J usage is TRBJ1-1; weak D call: TRBD1 (6 bases). The V gene lost 0 bases and the J gene lost 5 bases, with 10 bases spanning the gap. CDR3 length: 14 amino acids. The germline CDR1 and CDR2 sequences are KGHSH and LQKENI.

V gene TRBV9 combines with J gene TRBJ1-2; no firm D call. Germline-derived CDR1 and CDR2 are SGDLS and YYNGEE. The CDR3 has 15 amino acids. V lost 3 bases to trimming and J lost 5 bases, with 17 bases between them. The CDR3 DNA reads as TGTGCCAGCAGCGACGGGTTCCAGTACCTTTATGGCTACACCTTC. It is translated as CASSDGFQYLYGYTF.

CDR3 loop: CSVVERWPATNEKLFF. CDR3 DNA: TGCAGCGTTGTTGAACGTTGGCCCGCAACTAATGAAAAACTGTTTTTT. The chain uses TRBV29-1 and TRBJ1-4; D is unresolved. CDR3 size: 16 residues. In germline, CDR1 is SQVTM, CDR2 ANQGSEA. Trimming left V 4 bases short and J 0 bases short, with 15 bases between. Combining the CDR3 with reference TRBV29-1 and TRBJ1-4 gives the whole variable domain SAVISQKPSRDICQRGTSLTIQCQVDSQVTMMFWYRQQPGQSLTLIATANQGSEATYESGFVIDKFPISRPNLTFSTLTVSNMSPEDSSIYLCSVVERWPATNEKLFFGSGTQLSVL.

The chain employs TRBV4-1 and TRBJ2-1; D uncertain. V dropped 1 base and J dropped 0 bases, with 10 bases sitting between them. Germline V gene data show CDR1 as MGHRA and CDR2 as YSYEKL. This CDR3 comprises 16 residues. The CDR3 bases are TGCGCCAGCAGCCAAGTCGACCTAATCTCCTACAATGAGCAGTTCTTC. It encodes CASSQVDLISYNEQFF.

As for this clone: One end of the junction fails to match germline, which may point to a read error. V usage is TRBV19 and J usage is TRBJ1-6; TRBD1 matches at 7 bases. Per germline, CDR1 LNHDA and CDR2 SQIVND (reference sequence). This CDR3 has 13 amino acids. The DNA of the CDR3 is TGCGCCAGTATGGAACAGGGGAATTCACCCCTCCACTTT. Its translation is CASMEQGNSPLHF.

This clone was detected once. The V and J genes are TRBV11-3 and TRBJ2-5, with D perhaps given as TRBD1 or TRBD2 (6 bases each). This CDR3 has 14 amino acids. Per the germline V gene, CDR1 is SGHNT and CDR2 is YENEEA. V lost 1 base to trimming and J lost 5 bases, with 11 bases between them. The CDR3: CASSLVGGSETQYF. The CDR3 DNA sequence: TGTGCCAGCAGCTTAGTGGGGGGCTCGGAGACCCAGTACTTC.